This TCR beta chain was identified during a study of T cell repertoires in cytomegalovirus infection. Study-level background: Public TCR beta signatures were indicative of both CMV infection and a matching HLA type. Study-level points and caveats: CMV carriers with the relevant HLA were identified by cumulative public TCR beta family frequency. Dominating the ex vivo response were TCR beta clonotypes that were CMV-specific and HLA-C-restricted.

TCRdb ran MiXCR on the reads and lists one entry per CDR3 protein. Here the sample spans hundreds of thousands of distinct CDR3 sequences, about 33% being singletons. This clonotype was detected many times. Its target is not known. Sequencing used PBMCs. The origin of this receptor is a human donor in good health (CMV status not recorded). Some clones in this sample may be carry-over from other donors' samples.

The CDR3 bases are TGTGCCAGCAGCCGTGACAGGGGGCCTGGAAACACCATATATTTT. It specifies CASSRDRGPGNTIYF. The V call is TRBV7-2, the J call TRBJ1-3; TRBD1 agrees at 10 bases. Germline loops: CDR1 SGHTA, CDR2 FQGNSA. This CDR3 has 15 amino acids. J gave up 2 bases and V 5 bases, and 3 bases lay outside the gene matches.